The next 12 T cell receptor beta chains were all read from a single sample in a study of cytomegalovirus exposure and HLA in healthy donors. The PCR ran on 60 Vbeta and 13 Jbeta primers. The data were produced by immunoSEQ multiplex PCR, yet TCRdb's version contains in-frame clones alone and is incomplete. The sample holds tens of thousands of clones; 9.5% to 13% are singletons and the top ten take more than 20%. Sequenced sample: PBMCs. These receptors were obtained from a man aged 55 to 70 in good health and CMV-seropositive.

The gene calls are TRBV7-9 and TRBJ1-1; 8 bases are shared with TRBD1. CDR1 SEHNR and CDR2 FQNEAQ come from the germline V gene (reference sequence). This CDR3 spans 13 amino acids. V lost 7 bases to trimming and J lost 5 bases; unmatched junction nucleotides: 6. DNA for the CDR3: TGTGCCAGCACCAAAACAGGGGGTACTGAAGCTTTCTTT. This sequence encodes CASTKTGGTEAFF.

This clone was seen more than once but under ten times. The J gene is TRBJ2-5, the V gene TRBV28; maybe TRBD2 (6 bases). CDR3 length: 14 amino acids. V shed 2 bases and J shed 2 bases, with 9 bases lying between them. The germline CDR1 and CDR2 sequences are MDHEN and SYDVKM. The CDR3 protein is CASSLQGLQETQYF. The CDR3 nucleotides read TGTGCCAGCAGTTTACAGGGACTGCAAGAGACCCAGTACTTC.

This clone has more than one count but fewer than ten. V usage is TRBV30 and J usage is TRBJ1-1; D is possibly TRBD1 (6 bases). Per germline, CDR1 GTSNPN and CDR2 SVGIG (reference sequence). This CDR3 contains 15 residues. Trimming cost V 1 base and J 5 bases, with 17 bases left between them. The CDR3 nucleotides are TGTGCCTGGAGTGCTTCGAAATTCCAGGGGACTGAAGCTTTCTTT. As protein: CAWSASKFQGTEAFF.

The CDR3 nucleotides read TGTGCCATCAGTGATGGAGTTAACACAGATACGCAGTATTTT. Translating it yields CAISDGVNTDTQYF. V gene TRBV10-3 combines with J gene TRBJ2-3, with D unresolved. Germline V lookup: CDR1 ENHRY, CDR2 SYGVKD. V shed 3 bases and J shed 2 bases, with 9 bases lying between them. The CDR3 is 14 amino acids.

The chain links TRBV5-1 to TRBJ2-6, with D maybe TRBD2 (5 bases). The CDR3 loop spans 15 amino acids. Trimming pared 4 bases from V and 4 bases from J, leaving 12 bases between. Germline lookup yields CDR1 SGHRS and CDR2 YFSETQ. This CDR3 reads CASSLSAGGANVLTF. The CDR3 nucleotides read TGCGCCAGCAGCCTTAGCGCTGGGGGGGCCAACGTCCTGACTTTC.

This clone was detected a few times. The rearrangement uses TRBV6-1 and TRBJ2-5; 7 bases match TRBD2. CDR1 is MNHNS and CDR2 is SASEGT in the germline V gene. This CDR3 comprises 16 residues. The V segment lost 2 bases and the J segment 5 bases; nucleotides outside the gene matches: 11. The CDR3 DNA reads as TGTGCCAGCAGTGAAAGAGCGGGGAGCCAGAGGGAGACCCAGTACTTC. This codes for CASSERAGSQRETQYF.

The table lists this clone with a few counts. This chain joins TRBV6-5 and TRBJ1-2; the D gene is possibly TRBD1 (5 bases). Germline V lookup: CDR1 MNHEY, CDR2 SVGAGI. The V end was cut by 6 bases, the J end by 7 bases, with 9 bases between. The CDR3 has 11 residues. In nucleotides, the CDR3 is TGTGCCAGCAGGGGGCCGGGTGGCTACACCTTC. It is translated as CASRGPGGYTF.

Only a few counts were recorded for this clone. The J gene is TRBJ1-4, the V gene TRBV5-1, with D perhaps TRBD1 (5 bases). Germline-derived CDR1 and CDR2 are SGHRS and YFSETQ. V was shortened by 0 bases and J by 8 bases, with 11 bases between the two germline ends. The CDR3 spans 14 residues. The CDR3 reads CASSLEGIGEKLFF. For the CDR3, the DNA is TGCGCCAGCAGCTTGGAGGGGATAGGGGAAAAACTGTTTTTT.

The CDR3 nucleotides are TGTGCCTGGAGTGTACGGGACTATCTCCCGGAGCAGTTCTTC. Amino acids: CAWSVRDYLPEQFF. V is TRBV30 and J is TRBJ2-1; 7 positions agree with TRBD2. Trimming at V came to 0 bases and at J to 10 bases, leaving 9 bases not matched to a gene. The germline gives CDR1 GTSNPN, CDR2 SVGIG (reference sequence). There are 14 residues in the CDR3.

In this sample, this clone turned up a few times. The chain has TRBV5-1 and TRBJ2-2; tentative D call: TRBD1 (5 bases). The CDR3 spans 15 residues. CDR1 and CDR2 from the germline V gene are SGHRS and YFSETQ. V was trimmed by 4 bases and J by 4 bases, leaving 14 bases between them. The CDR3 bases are TGCGCCAGCAGCCTAAACAGGCCCTCCACCGGGGAGCTGTTTTTT. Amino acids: CASSLNRPSTGELFF.

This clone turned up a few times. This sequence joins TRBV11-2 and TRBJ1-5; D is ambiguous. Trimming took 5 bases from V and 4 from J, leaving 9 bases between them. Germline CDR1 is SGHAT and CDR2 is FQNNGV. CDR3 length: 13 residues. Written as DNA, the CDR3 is TGTGCCAGCAGCAAAGCCTCAAATCAGCCCCAGCATTTT. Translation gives CASSKASNQPQHF.

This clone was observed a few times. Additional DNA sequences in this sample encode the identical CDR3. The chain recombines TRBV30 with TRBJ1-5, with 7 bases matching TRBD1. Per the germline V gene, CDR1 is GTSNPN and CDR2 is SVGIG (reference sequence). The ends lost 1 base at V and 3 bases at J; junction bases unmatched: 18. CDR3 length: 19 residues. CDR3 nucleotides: TGTGCCTGGAGTGAGGATCCGAGACAGGGCACCTCCGACAATCAGCCCCAGCATTTT. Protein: CAWSEDPRQGTSDNQPQHF.